The 11 T cell receptor beta chains in this list originate from one sample, sequenced in a study of cytomegalovirus exposure and HLA in healthy donors. The protocol was immunoSEQ multiplex PCR, while the TCRdb copy is restricted to in-frame clones and leaves out a portion. The sample lists approximately 300,000 clones, about nine tenths occurring once. Material: PBMCs. These TCRs come from a woman aged 18-30 years in good health and CMV-seronegative.

The chain has TRBV29-1 and TRBJ2-7; perhaps TRBD2 as D (6 bases). There are 13 residues in the CDR3. Germline V gene sequence: CDR1 SQVTM, CDR2 ANQGSEA. Trimming cost V 4 bases and J 4 bases, with 14 bases left between them. The CDR3 DNA follows: TGCAGCGTTGTTGTGTCGGAGGGGTACGAGCAGTACTTC. Protein product: CSVVVSEGYEQYF.

The genes are TRBV5-6 and TRBJ2-4; a possible D gene is TRBD1 (7 bases). CDR1 is SGHDT, CDR2 YYEEEE, per germline. V lost 1 base and J lost 8, with 13 bases in between. The CDR3 runs 14 residues. The CDR3 DNA reads TGTGCCAGCAGCTTGTGGGCAGGGGGGCACATTCAGTACTTC. Protein product: CASSLWAGGHIQYF.

This rearrangement joins TRBV28 to TRBJ2-7, with a weak D call TRBD2 (5 bases). The V gene lost 2 bases and the J gene lost 7 bases, with 15 bases spanning the gap. Germline CDR1 is MDHEN and CDR2 is SYDVKM. The length of the CDR3 is 14 residues. The CDR3 reads CASSLLAGEREQYF. Here the CDR3 DNA reads TGTGCCAGCAGTTTACTAGCCGGGGAGAGGGAGCAGTACTTC.

This clone has just one count. The chain employs TRBV5-1 and TRBJ2-7; TRBD1 might be the D (5 bases). The CDR3 has 14 amino acids. The V and J ends lost 2 bases and 3 bases respectively, with 12 bases between them. Germline values: CDR1 SGHRS, CDR2 YFSETQ. CDR3 in amino acids: CASSLDRENYEQYF. The CDR3 nucleotides are TGCGCCAGCAGCTTAGACAGAGAGAACTACGAGCAGTACTTC.

This clone has only a few counts. The chain links TRBV28 to TRBJ1-5, with a possible D match to TRBD1 (6 bases). Germline V gene data show CDR1 as MDHEN and CDR2 as SYDVKM. Deletions cut 2 bases from V and 2 bases from J, with 7 bases between. This CDR3 has 14 residues. CDR3 amino acids: CASSLRQGNQPQHF. The CDR3 coding sequence is TGTGCCAGCAGTTTAAGACAGGGCAATCAGCCCCAGCATTTT.

The chain is built from TRBV4-3 and TRBJ1-2, with 7 bases fitting TRBD1. V shed 0 bases, J shed 13 bases, and the junction held 8 bases outside the gene matches. Germline V lookup: CDR1 LGHNA, CDR2 YSLEER. The CDR3 consists of 13 residues. DNA for the CDR3: TGCGCCAGCAGCCAAGATGCCAGGGGGGAATCCACCTTC. It is translated as CASSQDARGESTF.

V and J are TRBV5-1 and TRBJ1-1, with 7 bases that match TRBD1. The germline CDR1 and CDR2 sequences are SGHRS and YFSETQ. Losses at the gene ends were 4 bases for V and 4 bases for J; bases not matched to a gene: 4. There are 13 residues in the CDR3. The CDR3 spells CASSTGVGTEAFF. Written as DNA, the CDR3 is TGCGCCAGCAGCACAGGGGTGGGCACTGAAGCTTTCTTT.

The chain uses TRBV6-1 and TRBJ1-2; no definite D call. V was pared by 4 bases and J by 6 bases, with 18 bases between. CDR3 size: 15 residues. Germline V gene data show CDR1 as MNHNS and CDR2 as SASEGT. The CDR3 DNA sequence: TGTGCCAGCAGTGCCCCCTCGGCGGATCGAGATGGCTACACCTTC. Translation: CASSAPSADRDGYTF.

J is TRBJ2-2 and V is TRBV27; D may be TRBD1 (6 bases). The germline V gene encodes CDR1 MNHEY and CDR2 SMNVEV (reference sequence). V lost 5 bases, J lost 3 bases, and 10 bases lay in between. The CDR3 has 14 amino acids. The CDR3 sequence: CASSPGVYTGELFF. In nucleotides, the CDR3 is TGTGCCAGCAGTCCAGGGGTTTACACCGGGGAGCTGTTTTTT.

This chain links TRBV5-1 with TRBJ2-1, with D possibly TRBD1 on 5 matching bases. CDR1 is SGHRS and CDR2 is YFSETQ in the germline V gene. The CDR3 covers 16 residues. V lost 2 bases and J lost 4, with 16 bases in between. CDR3 region: CASSLGHSTLYNEQFF. The CDR3, as DNA: TGCGCCAGCAGCTTAGGACACAGTACCTTATACAATGAGCAGTTCTTC.

This clone was counted ten times or more. The genes are TRBV4-1 and TRBJ1-2; no firm D call. Trimming removed 1 base at V and 7 bases at J, with 16 bases between. The CDR3 consists of 15 residues. Per the germline V gene, CDR1 is MGHRA and CDR2 is YSYEKL. CDR3: CASSQASAGIRGYTF. The CDR3 DNA reads TGCGCCAGCAGCCAAGCGTCGGCCGGGATTCGTGGCTACACCTTC.